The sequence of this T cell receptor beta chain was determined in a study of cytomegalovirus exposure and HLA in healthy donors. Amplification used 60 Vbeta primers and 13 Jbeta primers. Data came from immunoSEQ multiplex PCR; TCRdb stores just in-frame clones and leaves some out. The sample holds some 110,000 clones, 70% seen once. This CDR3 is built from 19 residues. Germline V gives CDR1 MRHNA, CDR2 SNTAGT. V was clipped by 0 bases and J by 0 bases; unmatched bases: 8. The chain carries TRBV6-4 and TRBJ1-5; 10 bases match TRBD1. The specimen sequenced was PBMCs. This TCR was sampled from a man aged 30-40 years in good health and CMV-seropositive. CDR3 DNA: TGTGCCAGCAGTGACTCCCGGGACAGGGGAAAATTTAGCAATCAGCCCCAGCATTTT. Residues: CASSDSRDRGKFSNQPQHF.